These T cell receptor beta chains were read from a single sample in a study of CD8+ T cells in alopecia areata. This table comes from immunoSEQ multiplex PCR, and its TCRdb copy is limited to in-frame clones, with some not included. The sample lists approximately 200,000 clones; about 60% were seen once. The sample here was CD4+ T cells sorted from blood, taken at week 4, from a patient treated with tofacitinib. These receptors came from a human donor with alopecia areata. The CDR3 runs from the conserved cysteine through the conserved F or W. The D gene is left open where the match is weak.

v_gene: TRBV15; d_gene: TRBD2; CDR3aa: CATSRDGGTGGREQFF
v_gene: TRBV5-4; d_gene: TRBD2; CDR3aa: CASSLASGGAHEQFF
v_gene: TRBV4-2; d_gene: -; CDR3aa: CASSQRVGETQYF
v_gene: TRBV7-9; d_gene: -; CDR3aa: CASRAQTGDNTEAFF
v_gene: TRBV4-3; d_gene: -; CDR3aa: CASSRDGTWAGELFF
v_gene: TRBV2; d_gene: TRBD1; CDR3aa: CASSETGVNTEAFF
v_gene: TRBV7-2; d_gene: -; CDR3aa: CASSSRGGESSYEQYF
v_gene: TRBV7-2; d_gene: -; CDR3aa: CASSLYGGEYSEQYF
v_gene: TRBV4-1; d_gene: -; CDR3aa: CASSQAFGGTEAFF
v_gene: TRBV5-4; d_gene: TRBD1; CDR3aa: CASSLAGGPGANVLTF
v_gene: TRBV28; d_gene: -; CDR3aa: CATQYTGELFF
v_gene: TRBV6-1; d_gene: TRBD2; CDR3aa: CASSGRRGARGDTQYF
v_gene: TRBV28; d_gene: -; CDR3aa: CASSRGGTGETQYF
v_gene: TRBV28; d_gene: TRBD2; CDR3aa: CASSSGTSGLYTDTQYF
v_gene: TRBV15; d_gene: -; CDR3aa: CATSRGWTVEAFF
v_gene: TRBV15; d_gene: TRBD1; CDR3aa: CATSRDLGTAKNTEAFF
v_gene: TRBV7-2; d_gene: -; CDR3aa: CASSLQTGMSYGYTF
v_gene: TRBV5-1; d_gene: -; CDR3aa: CASTNTAVGNTEAFF
v_gene: TRBV29-1; d_gene: -; CDR3aa: CSVAGASSYNEQFF
v_gene: TRBV29-1; d_gene: -; CDR3aa: CSVDRAPSYEQYF
v_gene: TRBV5-6; d_gene: -; CDR3aa: CASNKIRNTEAFF
v_gene: TRBV27; d_gene: -; CDR3aa: CASSLRGTQYF
v_gene: TRBV10-3; d_gene: -; CDR3aa: CAISESNGGLRQETQYF
v_gene: TRBV11-1; d_gene: TRBD2; CDR3aa: CASSKQFSFGGSSYNEQFF
v_gene: TRBV7-8; d_gene: -; CDR3aa: CASSASTQSGYTF
v_gene: TRBV5-1; d_gene: -; CDR3aa: CASSRSTGANTEAFF
v_gene: TRBV29-1; d_gene: -; CDR3aa: CSVYEGGLSEKLFF
v_gene: TRBV7-6; d_gene: -; CDR3aa: CASSLAGSGGEKLFF
v_gene: TRBV15; d_gene: TRBD1; CDR3aa: CATSRDRRQGVYEQYF
v_gene: TRBV19; d_gene: -; CDR3aa: CASSIQVLAKNIQYF
v_gene: TRBV7-2; d_gene: -; CDR3aa: CASRSWMDRRPLHF
v_gene: TRBV30; d_gene: TRBD1; CDR3aa: CAWSLTGDSYQPQHF
v_gene: TRBV2; d_gene: -; CDR3aa: CASTYQDTQYF
v_gene: TRBV7-2; d_gene: TRBD1; CDR3aa: CASSLQDRVRYF
v_gene: TRBV9; d_gene: -; CDR3aa: CASSPDTLRGSPLHF
v_gene: TRBV30; d_gene: TRBD1; CDR3aa: CAWAGTGKIGLQPQHF
v_gene: TRBV6-6; d_gene: TRBD1; CDR3aa: CASSGQDSPLHF
v_gene: TRBV11-3; d_gene: TRBD1; CDR3aa: CASSSRTGKGTTEAFF
v_gene: TRBV7-2; d_gene: -; CDR3aa: CASSEGEGPRFYGYTF
v_gene: TRBV7-2; d_gene: -; CDR3aa: CASSLPTIAADTQYF
v_gene: TRBV5-1; d_gene: -; CDR3aa: CASSLFGDADYNEQFF
v_gene: TRBV7-7; d_gene: -; CDR3aa: CASSLGREQETQYF
v_gene: TRBV6-5; d_gene: TRBD1; CDR3aa: CASSYTPRQGSVEQYF
v_gene: TRBV30; d_gene: TRBD2; CDR3aa: CAWSVRGGVQIDTQYF
v_gene: TRBV30; d_gene: -; CDR3aa: CAWDRPYNYGYTF
v_gene: TRBV25-1; d_gene: -; CDR3aa: CASSPWTDTEAFF
v_gene: TRBV6-6; d_gene: TRBD1; CDR3aa: CASSRQGASEKLFF
v_gene: TRBV9; d_gene: TRBD1; CDR3aa: CASSPRRDSATANYGYTF
v_gene: TRBV19; d_gene: -; CDR3aa: CASSTAHGPTEAFF
v_gene: TRBV20-1; d_gene: -; CDR3aa: CSAFGQYEQYF
v_gene: TRBV15; d_gene: -; CDR3aa: CATVESASHLETQYF
v_gene: TRBV6-1; d_gene: TRBD1; CDR3aa: CATRDRDNTEAFF
v_gene: TRBV10-3; d_gene: TRBD2; CDR3aa: CAISELGGGRFNEQFF
v_gene: TRBV25-1; d_gene: TRBD1; CDR3aa: CASSESLQGIGTGELFF